This T cell receptor (beta chain) was obtained from a study of shared clonotypes between healthy human individuals. Germline lookup yields CDR1 SEHNR and CDR2 FQNEAQ (reference sequence). Trimming left V 0 bases short and J 6 bases short, with 9 bases between. This CDR3 comprises 15 residues. Only in-frame clones appear in the TCRdb table, and some are missing; sequencing was by immunoSEQ multiplex PCR. Altogether roughly 720,000 clones are present, less than 95% being singletons, with the ten largest covering around a third. The TCR comes from a young man in good health. Some clones in this sample may be carry-over from other donors' samples. The V gene is TRBV7-9, the J gene TRBJ1-6; D is undetermined. Sequenced sample: memory CD8+ T cells from PBMCs. Subset specified: CD45RO+ cells pooled with CCR7-negative TemRA cells. The CDR3 reads CASSLAREPNSPLHF. The CDR3 region has the DNA TGTGCCAGCAGCTTAGCGCGGGAGCCTAATTCACCCCTCCACTTT.